The present entry profiles one T cell receptor (beta chain) with its context. Its antigen is as yet unknown. Nominally healthy donors provided the samples, though records likely missed some immune exposures. This PCR relied on a set of 60 Vbeta primers and 13 Jbeta primers. Sequenced by immunoSEQ multiplex PCR; TCRdb stores in-frame clones only, minus some. The sample holds about 120,000 clones, 60% to 75% seen once. This CDR3 spans 15 amino acids. CDR1 is GTSNPN and CDR2 is SVGIG in the germline V gene (reference sequence). J lost 5 bases, V lost 5 bases, and 12 bases had no gene match. The sample is drawn from a study of cytomegalovirus exposure and HLA in healthy donors. Broader study findings: Prediction of most subjects' HLA-A and HLA-B alleles by TCR beta sequences was reportedly accurate.

The TCR sequence derives from a middle-aged woman in good health and CMV-seropositive. The chain recombines TRBV30 with TRBJ2-5; the match to TRBD2 covers 9 bases. Sequenced: PBMCs. The CDR3 sequence: CAWVPRVSGSETQYF. CDR3 in DNA: TGTGCCTGGGTCCCCCGCGTTAGCGGGAGTGAGACCCAGTACTTC.